Sequencing of this T cell receptor beta chain was carried out in a study of radiotherapy plus CTLA-4 blockade in lung cancer. Study-level information: Around 20% of enrolled patients responded objectively, and roughly 31% had disease control.

Findings of the study overall: Peripheral blood showed expansion of tumor-derived TCR clones after radiotherapy and ipilimumab.

The length of the CDR3 is 14 residues. After removal of 2 bases from V and 5 bases from J, the junction contained 3 bases not matched to a gene. Per the germline V gene, CDR1 is SNHLY and CDR2 is FYNNEI. Clones were read by immunoSEQ multiplex PCR, and TCRdb kept only the in-frame ones, dropping some. The sample contains about 120,000 clones, 85% to 90% of which appear only once. A word on this clone: No antigen is known for it.

This specimen was peripheral blood, taken from a patient treated with radiotherapy plus ipilimumab. The sequence came from a human donor with non-small cell lung cancer that progressed on radiotherapy plus ipilimumab. The chain employs TRBV2 and TRBJ2-7; 10 bases are shared with TRBD2. CDR3: CASSEILAGDEQYF. CDR3 DNA sequence: TGTGCCAGCAGTGAAATCCTAGCGGGAGACGAGCAGTACTTC.